One and the same sample provided the 21 T cell receptor beta chains below, sequenced in a study of blood T cell repertoires in COVID-19. Some clones are missing from TCRdb's copy, which holds only in-frame ones; the method was immunoSEQ multiplex PCR. There are 120,000 to 150,000 clones in the sample; about 70% occur only once, and approximately 14% lies in the top ten. What was sequenced was peripheral blood. The receptors come from a man older than 75 with acute or convalescent COVID-19.

The chain has TRBV6-6 and TRBJ2-3; no clear D. Germline CDR1 is MNHNY and CDR2 is SVGAGI (reference sequence). This CDR3 comprises 15 residues. V shed 0 bases and J shed 8 bases, with 15 bases lying between them. The CDR3 DNA sequence: TGTGCCAGCAGTTACTCACCCCCTCGACTCGCTACGCAGTATTTT. Its protein product is CASSYSPPRLATQYF.

The chain is built from TRBV2 and TRBJ2-2, with 7 bases fitting TRBD1. V lost 6 bases, J lost 2 bases, and 3 bases stayed unmatched. The CDR3 covers 14 residues. Germline CDR1 and CDR2: SNHLY and FYNNEI. The CDR3 loop is CASSRQGNTGELFF. Written as DNA, the CDR3 is TGTGCCAGCAGCCGACAGGGTAACACCGGGGAGCTGTTTTTT. The full variable domain, its missing parts supplied by reference TRBV2 and TRBJ2-2, is EPEVTQTPSHQVTQMGQEVILRCVPISNHLYFYWYRQILGQKVEFLVSFYNNEISEKSEIFDDQFSVERPDGSNFTLKIRSTKLEDSAMYFCASSRQGNTGELFFGEGSRLTVL.

The chain carries TRBV19 and TRBJ2-5, with D possibly matching TRBD1 (6 bases). Per the germline V gene, CDR1 is LNHDA and CDR2 is SQIVND (reference sequence). Trimming removed 3 bases from V and 2 bases from J, with 13 bases in between. This CDR3 is built from 15 residues. The CDR3 DNA sequence: TGTGCCAGTAGTATGCAGGGGAACCCTCAAGAGACCCAGTACTTC. It yields the protein CASSMQGNPQETQYF.

The chain is built from TRBV11-2 and TRBJ1-4, with 10 bases matching TRBD1. J gave up 8 bases and V 5 bases, and 5 bases lay outside the gene matches. This CDR3 contains 14 residues. The germline V gene has CDR1 SGHAT and CDR2 FQNNGV. The CDR3 DNA reads TGTGCCAGCAGCCTGGGACAGGGGAGGGAAAAACTGTTTTTT. It encodes CASSLGQGREKLFF.

This clone was found a few times. The genes are TRBV3-1 (or the pseudogene TRBV3-2) and TRBJ1-6; maybe TRBD1 (6 bases). V lost 0 bases to trimming and J lost 6 bases, with 9 bases between them. The germline gives CDR1 LGHDT, CDR2 YNNKEL (reference sequence). The CDR3 is 15 residues long. CDR3 loop: CASSQERTANSPLHF. CDR3 DNA sequence: TGTGCCAGCAGCCAAGAGAGGACAGCTAATTCACCCCTCCACTTT.

This chain joins TRBV5-1 and TRBJ2-7; 8 nucleotides match TRBD1. The CDR3 has 15 residues. V shed 3 bases, J shed 4 bases, and the junction held 9 bases outside the gene matches. Germline V gene sequence: CDR1 SGHRS, CDR2 YFSETQ. In nucleotides, the CDR3 is TGCGCCAGCAGCTATGTGACAGGGGTCATGTACGAGCAGTACTTC. Translated: CASSYVTGVMYEQYF.

The chain employs TRBV6-5 and TRBJ1-2; D gene unclear. The CDR3 loop spans 10 amino acids. Trimming took off 8 bases at V and 8 bases at J, with 9 bases between the two ends. CDR1 MNHEY and CDR2 SVGAGI come from the germline V gene. The CDR3 spells CASSPSGYTF. The CDR3 bases are TGTGCCAGCTCCCCAAGCGGCTACACCTTC.

The chain combines TRBV18 with TRBJ1-4; D unclear. The germline CDR1 and CDR2 sequences are KGHSH and LQKENI. The CDR3 covers 13 residues. The V end was cut by 3 bases, the J end by 5 bases, with 7 bases between. CDR3 loop: CASSPPQNEKLFF. For the CDR3, the DNA is TGTGCCAGCTCACCCCCCCAGAATGAAAAACTGTTTTTT.

In this sample, this clone turned up once. V and J are TRBV12-3 or TRBV12-4 and TRBJ2-5; 7 bases match TRBD1. The CDR3 extends over 13 amino acids. V trimming: 3 bases; J trimming: 3 bases; junction bases outside the gene matches: 1. Here the CDR3 DNA reads TGTGCCAGCAGTTTTCAGGGGGAAGAGACCCAGTACTTC. Translated: CASSFQGEETQYF.

The V call is TRBV2, the J call TRBJ2-1, with TRBD2 matching 7 bases. The V gene's germline CDR1 is SNHLY and CDR2 FYNNEI. The CDR3 contains 13 residues. V was clipped by 8 bases and J by 1 base; unmatched bases: 2. The CDR3 region has the DNA TGTGCCAGCGCGGGGGAGTCCTACAATGAGCAGTTCTTC. It is translated as CASAGESYNEQFF.

Only a few counts were recorded for this clone. The genes are TRBV7-2 and TRBJ2-2; tentatively, D is TRBD1 (5 bases). CDR1 is SGHTA and CDR2 is FQGNSA in the germline V gene. The CDR3 has 15 amino acids. Trimming removed 1 base at V and 8 bases at J, with 14 bases between. CDR3: CASSLDSGAHGELFF. In DNA form, the CDR3 reads TGTGCCAGCAGCTTAGACTCTGGGGCGCATGGGGAGCTGTTTTTT.

A word on this clone: Other DNA variants within this sample encode the same CDR3. The chain recombines TRBV9 with TRBJ2-4, with a tentative D call TRBD2 (7 bases). This CDR3 comprises 15 residues. Trimming removed 0 bases from V and 7 bases from J, with 14 bases in between. Germline CDR1 is SGDLS and CDR2 is YYNGEE. The CDR3 coding sequence is TGTGCCAGCAGCGTAGCTACGGGGGGCGGGAACATTCAGTACTTC. Protein product: CASSVATGGGNIQYF.

This chain links TRBV7-2 with TRBJ1-5; D perhaps matches TRBD1 (5 bases). The CDR3 has 15 residues. The germline CDR1 and CDR2 sequences are SGHTA and FQGNSA. Trimming left V 2 bases short and J 5 bases short, with 13 bases between. The CDR3 reads CASSLHHGGYQPQHF. CDR3 DNA: TGTGCCAGCAGCTTACATCACGGGGGTTATCAGCCCCAGCATTTT.

This rearrangement joins TRBV25-1 to TRBJ2-3; 10 bases agree with TRBD1. The V and J ends lost 4 bases and 6 bases, in that order; junction bases with no gene match: 7. Germline CDR1 is MGHDK and CDR2 is SYGVNS. CDR3 length equals 15 residues. CDR3 coding DNA: TGTGCCAGCAGTGCCCTTGGGACAGGGGTGGATACGCAGTATTTT. It specifies CASSALGTGVDTQYF.

This chain links TRBV15 with TRBJ2-3; a possible D gene is TRBD1 (7 bases). V was cut by 1 base and J by 4 bases, with 21 bases left in between. Germline V gene data show CDR1 as LNHNV and CDR2 as YYDKDF (reference sequence). The CDR3 runs 18 residues. The CDR3 loop is CATSRGEGGGQSADTQYF. The CDR3 nucleotides read TGTGCCACCAGCAGAGGGGAAGGAGGGGGCCAGAGTGCAGATACGCAGTATTTT.

CDR3 sequence (DNA): TGTGCCAGCAGTTTAGGAGGATATAGCAATCAGCCCCAGCATTTT. Protein product: CASSLGGYSNQPQHF. The genes are TRBV28 and TRBJ1-5; D is ambiguous. Between the trimmed V and J ends, which lost 2 bases and 0 bases, there was a span of 8 bases. This CDR3 is built from 15 residues. From germline, CDR1 is MDHEN and CDR2 SYDVKM.

The V call is TRBV7-2, the J call TRBJ2-3, with 9 bases aligning to TRBD2. Germline loops: CDR1 SGHTA, CDR2 FQGNSA. V lost 1 base, J lost 5 bases, and 7 bases stayed unmatched. The CDR3 contains 16 residues. CDR3 sequence: CASSLVAGGPGDTQYF. As DNA, the CDR3 is TGTGCCAGCAGCTTAGTGGCGGGGGGGCCAGGAGATACGCAGTATTTT.

The genes are TRBV19 and TRBJ2-1; D perhaps matches TRBD2 (6 bases). Germline V lookup: CDR1 LNHDA, CDR2 SQIVND (reference sequence). This CDR3 contains 16 residues. The V gene lost 3 bases and the J gene lost 1 base, with 13 bases spanning the gap. The DNA of the CDR3 is TGTGCCAGTAGTATCTTAGGGCGGGAATCCTACAATGAGCAGTTCTTC. This encodes CASSILGRESYNEQFF.

The V gene is TRBV29-1, the J gene TRBJ1-1; 7 bases line up with TRBD1. The CDR3 totals 9 residues. Germline assignment: CDR1 SQVTM and CDR2 ANQGSEA. J gave up 7 bases and V 7 bases, and 0 bases lay outside the gene matches. The CDR3 loop reads CSGDSEAFF. The CDR3 coding sequence is TGCAGCGGGGACAGTGAAGCTTTCTTT.

This chain uses TRBV4-2 with TRBJ1-5, with no clear D. The CDR3 runs to 15 residues. Trimming shortened V by 0 bases and J by 7 bases, and 13 bases separated the two germline ends. From germline, CDR1 is LGHNA and CDR2 YNFKEQ. The CDR3, as DNA: TGTGCCAGCAGCCAAGAGCGGTTATCGACCCAGCCCCAGCATTTT. It codes for CASSQERLSTQPQHF.

This chain connects TRBV7-2 to TRBJ2-3; TRBD2 is a possible D gene (6 bases). Trimming left V 5 bases short and J 1 base short, with 16 bases between. The CDR3 loop spans 16 amino acids. CDR1 is SGHTA and CDR2 is FQGNSA in the germline V gene. The CDR3 sequence: CASSPRSGSGTDTQYF. CDR3 DNA: TGTGCCAGCAGCCCGCGGAGCGGGTCAGGCACAGATACGCAGTATTTT.